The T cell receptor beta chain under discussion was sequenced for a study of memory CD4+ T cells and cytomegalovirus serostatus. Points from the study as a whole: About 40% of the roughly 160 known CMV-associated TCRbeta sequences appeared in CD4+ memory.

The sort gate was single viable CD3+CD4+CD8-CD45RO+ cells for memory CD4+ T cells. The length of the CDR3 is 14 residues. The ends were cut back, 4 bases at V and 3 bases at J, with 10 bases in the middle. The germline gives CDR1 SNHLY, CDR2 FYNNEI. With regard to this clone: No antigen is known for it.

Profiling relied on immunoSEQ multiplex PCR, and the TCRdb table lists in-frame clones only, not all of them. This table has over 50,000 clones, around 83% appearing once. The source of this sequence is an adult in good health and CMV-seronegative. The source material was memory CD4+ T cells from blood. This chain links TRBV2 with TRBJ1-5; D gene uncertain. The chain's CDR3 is CASSGGAANQPQHF. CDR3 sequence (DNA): TGTGCCAGCAGTGGCGGAGCGGCCAATCAGCCCCAGCATTTT.